This TCR beta chain emerged from a study of blood T cell repertoires in COVID-19. Study at large: Collection of acute and convalescent COVID-19 samples took place in the United States, Italy and Spain. The cDNA or gDNA used as material had been derived from T cells, B-cell-depleted T cells, or PBMCs.

Original data processing: Nucleated cell counts were estimated from reference gene primer amplification. Some clones are missing from TCRdb's copy, which holds only in-frame ones; the method was immunoSEQ multiplex PCR. V and J calls and clone size come straight from that table; D and trimming were deduced from the DNA. Of around 150,000 clones listed, around 84% are singletons. With V trimmed by 4 bases and J by 9 bases, 8 bases remained unmatched. Germline V gives CDR1 SGDLS, CDR2 YYNGEE. The CDR3 runs 13 residues. This TCR came from a man in his forties or fifties with acute or convalescent COVID-19. V is TRBV9 and J is TRBJ2-3, with 7 nucleotides matching TRBD1. Sequencing input: peripheral blood. In DNA, the CDR3 is TGTGCCAGCAGCCCACCTAGGGACAGCACGCAGTATTTT. As protein: CASSPPRDSTQYF.